This T cell receptor beta chain was sequenced in a study of blood T cell repertoires in COVID-19. V was cut by 7 bases and J by 1 base, with 13 bases left in between. From germline, CDR1 is SNHLY and CDR2 FYNNEI. CDR3 length: 14 residues. Clones were read by immunoSEQ multiplex PCR, and TCRdb kept only the in-frame ones, dropping some. The data show 200,000 to 250,000 clones, 88% seen once. Seattle patient enrollment occurred during active infection, with longitudinal follow-up thereafter. This rearrangement joins TRBV2 to TRBJ2-5, with a possible D match to TRBD2 (6 bases). The clonotype comes from a woman aged 30 to 39 with COVID-19, enrolled during active disease. The sample comprised peripheral blood. Here the CDR3 DNA reads TGTGCCAGCAAACGGGAGACGGTCCAAGAGACCCAGTACTTC. It encodes CASKRETVQETQYF.